This is a list of T cell receptor beta chains from one sample in a study of beta chain features in type 1 diabetes. Measured with immunoSEQ multiplex PCR; TCRdb has only the in-frame clones, and not every one. The data contain under 800,000 clones, 15% to 19% of them singletons. The sample taken for sequencing was naive CD4+ T cells from blood. Every receptor here comes from a man younger than 30 in good health. The CDR3 runs from the conserved cysteine through the conserved F or W. Fields, in order: clone size, J gene, V gene, D gene, CDR3 protein, CDR3 DNA. A D gene is named only where the DNA matches it firmly. The listing skips clone size in some rows; elsewhere it reads once, few, many or a size class.

- TRBJ2-3 TRBV4-3 - CASSQSSRSSTDTQYF TGCGCCAGCAGCCAGAGTTCGAGGAGTAGCACAGATACGCAGTATTTT
few TRBJ2-5 TRBV14 - CASSQPVWGGPPRQETQYF TGTGCCAGCAGCCAACCCGTTTGGGGCGGTCCCCCTCGCCAAGAGACCCAGTACTTC
- TRBJ2-7 TRBV18 - CASSPQVYEQYF TGTGCCAGCTCACCACAGGTTTACGAGCAGTACTTC
few TRBJ2-3 TRBV7-9 - CASSLVGQSTQYF TGTGCCAGCAGCTTAGTGGGACAAAGTACGCAGTATTTT
few TRBJ1-5 TRBV7-9 TRBD1 CASSFLGTGGFNQPQHF TGTGCCAGCAGCTTTCTTGGGACAGGGGGCTTCAATCAGCCCCAGCATTTT
- TRBJ1-2 TRBV27 - CASRRGGGPNYGYTF TGTGCCAGCAGGCGTGGCGGGGGACCGAACTATGGCTACACCTTC
- TRBJ1-5 TRBV28 TRBD1 CASSLPPYRGSNQPQHF TGTGCCAGCAGTTTGCCCCCGTACAGGGGCAGCAATCAGCCCCAGCATTTT
- TRBJ2-5 TRBV28 - CASTNSLEAQYF TGTGCCAGCACTAACTCGCTAGAGGCCCAGTACTTC
few TRBJ1-2 TRBV6-5 - CASTNAYGYTF TGTGCCAGCACCAATGCTTATGGCTACACCTTC
- TRBJ2-7 TRBV4-3 - CASSQGRMSSYEQYF TGCGCCAGCAGCCAAGGACGGATGAGCTCCTACGAGCAGTACTTC
few TRBJ2-1 TRBV27 TRBD2 CASSSWTSGFYNEQFF TGTGCCAGCAGTTCGTGGACTAGCGGTTTTTACAATGAGCAGTTCTTC
- TRBJ1-1 TRBV7-3 - CASSLEGPLEAFF TGTGCCAGCAGCTTAGAGGGACCCCTTGAAGCTTTCTTT
- TRBJ2-1 TRBV19 - CASSVRTNEQFF TGTGCCAGTAGTGTGAGAACCAATGAGCAGTTCTTC
few TRBJ2-7 TRBV5-6 TRBD1 CASSLGQGAHEQYF TGTGCCAGCAGCTTGGGACAGGGGGCCCACGAGCAGTACTTC
- TRBJ1-2 TRBV5-5 - CASSFGGNYGYTF TGTGCCAGCAGCTTTGGAGGAAACTATGGCTACACCTTC
few TRBJ1-1 TRBV7-9 - CASSLDTANTEAFF TGTGCCAGCAGCTTAGATACGGCGAACACTGAAGCTTTCTTT
- TRBJ2-5 TRBV5-1 TRBD2 CASRAGGPGSETQYF TGCGCCAGCAGAGCGGGGGGCCCGGGGTCGGAGACCCAGTACTTC
- TRBJ1-2 TRBV7-9 - CASSGWGTGQTDYGYTF TGTGCCAGCAGCGGTTGGGGCACCGGACAGACAGACTATGGCTACACCTTC
few TRBJ1-1 TRBV29-1 - CSVAGRMNTEAFF TGCAGCGTAGCGGGACGGATGAACACTGAAGCTTTCTTT
few TRBJ2-7 TRBV2 TRBD1 CASSLDRPHEQYF TGTGCCAGCAGTTTGGACAGGCCCCACGAGCAGTACTTC
few TRBJ1-1 TRBV29-1 TRBD1 CSGFRGQGTEAFF TGCAGCGGCTTCAGGGGGCAAGGTACTGAAGCTTTCTTT
few TRBJ2-1 TRBV2 - CASTWSYEQFF TGTGCCAGCACATGGAGCTATGAGCAGTTCTTC
- TRBJ2-7 TRBV7-2 TRBD2 CASSLSGSRNEQYF TGTGCCAGCAGCTTAAGCGGGAGTAGGAACGAGCAGTACTTC
- TRBJ2-7 TRBV25-1 TRBD2 CASSLAGGLEQYF TGTGCCAGCAGCCTAGCGGGAGGGCTTGAGCAGTACTTC
- TRBJ2-3 TRBV27 - CASSLSSGGTQYF TGTGCCAGCAGTTTATCGAGCGGTGGTACGCAGTATTTT
few TRBJ1-5 TRBV5-1 - CASSLEGDRQPQHF TGCGCCAGCAGCTTGGAAGGGGATCGCCAGCCCCAGCATTTT
few TRBJ1-2 TRBV13 TRBD1 CASSLGQGDGYTF TGTGCCAGCAGCTTAGGACAGGGGGACGGCTACACCTTC
- TRBJ2-3 TRBV19 - CASSIAGTDTQYF TGTGCCAGTAGTATCGCCGGCACAGATACGCAGTATTTT
- TRBJ1-1 TRBV19 - CASRIRRNTEAFF TGTGCCAGTAGAATCCGCCGGAACACTGAAGCTTTCTTT
- TRBJ2-1 TRBV7-9 TRBD2 CASSLRRLAIDNEQFF TGTGCCAGCAGCTTACGCCGACTAGCGATAGACAATGAGCAGTTCTTC
few TRBJ2-7 TRBV9 - CASSLAGSLLYEQYF TGTGCCAGCAGCCTGGCGGGGTCTCTACTCTACGAGCAGTACTTC
few TRBJ2-7 TRBV5-1 - CASSLVQTSYEQYF TGCGCCAGCAGCTTGGTACAGACCTCCTACGAGCAGTACTTC
- TRBJ2-2 TRBV9 - CASSVPGELFF TGTGCCAGCAGCGTTCCCGGGGAGCTGTTTTTT